The next 12 T cell receptor beta chains were all read from a single sample in a study of T cells in Graves' hyperthyroidism and ophthalmopathy. TCR beta CDR3 regions were amplified from RNA transcripts. HTBI primers were the set used in a first-round RT-PCR of the TCR CDR3. TCRdb reanalysed the multiplex PCR reads using MiXCR and keeps one entry per CDR3 protein. The sample includes 300,000 to 450,000 distinct CDR3 sequences, about 15% of them seen just once. Material for sequencing was blood. These receptors originate from a woman aged 30 to 39 with Graves' hyperthyroidism.

This clonotype was seen only a few times. The CDR3 nucleotides read TGCAGTGCTTTTCGACAGGGGGGTTACAATGAGCAGTTCTTC. Translation gives CSAFRQGGYNEQFF. The genes are TRBV20-1 and TRBJ2-1; 9 nucleotides agree with TRBD1. V shed 5 bases, J shed 4 bases, and the junction held 6 bases outside the gene matches. The CDR3 runs 14 residues. Germline CDR1 is DFQATT and CDR2 is SNEGSKA (reference sequence).

In its sample, this clonotype was seen a few times. V gene TRBV11-2 combines with J gene TRBJ1-3, with unresolved D. There are 15 residues in the CDR3. V was pared by 3 bases and J by 0 bases, with 9 bases between. Looked up from germline, CDR1 is SGHAT and CDR2 is FQNNGV. In nucleotides, the CDR3 is TGTGCCAGCAGCTTTGTTCCCTCCTCTGGAAACACCATATATTTT. Translating it yields CASSFVPSSGNTIYF.

This clonotype was picked up many times. This rearrangement joins TRBV28 to TRBJ1-2; no reliable D call. There are 12 residues in the CDR3. Trimming removed 5 bases at V and 8 bases at J, with 12 bases between. Per the germline V gene, CDR1 is MDHEN and CDR2 is SYDVKM. The CDR3 is CASSPATRGYTF. The CDR3 bases are TGTGCCAGCAGTCCGGCCACCCGGGGCTACACCTTC.

The chain uses TRBV19 and TRBJ1-2; D gene unclear. Trimming took off 3 bases at V and 0 bases at J, with 11 bases between the two ends. This CDR3 has 15 residues. CDR1 LNHDA and CDR2 SQIVND come from the germline V gene (reference sequence). The chain's CDR3 is CASSMAATANYGYTF. Here the CDR3 DNA reads TGTGCCAGTAGTATGGCGGCAACGGCTAACTATGGCTACACCTTC. Supplemented by reference TRBV19 and TRBJ1-2, the full variable domain reads DGGITQSPKYLFRKEGQNVTLSCEQNLNHDAMYWYRQDPGQGLRLIYYSQIVNDFQKGDIAEGYSVSREKKESFPLTVTSAQKNPTAFYLCASSMAATANYGYTFGSGTRLTVV.

At least ten counts were recorded for this clonotype. V is TRBV29-1 and J is TRBJ1-2, with a tentative D call TRBD1 (6 bases). Germline-derived CDR1 and CDR2 are SQVTM and ANQGSEA. V was shortened by 3 bases and J by 0 bases, with 11 bases between the two germline ends. The CDR3 sequence is 14 residues long. The chain's CDR3 is CSVDSTGANYGYTF. CDR3 DNA sequence: TGCAGCGTTGATTCGACAGGTGCTAACTATGGCTACACCTTC.

The rearrangement links TRBV20-1 to TRBJ2-3; 8 nucleotides line up with TRBD1. Per the germline V gene, CDR1 is DFQATT and CDR2 is SNEGSKA (reference sequence). J was trimmed by 2 bases and V by 5 bases; bases with no gene match: 6. This CDR3 region has 14 residues. For the CDR3, the DNA is TGCAGTGCTGGTGGACAGGGCAACACAGATACGCAGTATTTT. It yields the protein CSAGGQGNTDTQYF.

This chain connects TRBV6-1 to TRBJ2-2; no clear D gene. There are 14 residues in the CDR3. CDR1 and CDR2 (germline): MNHNS, SASEGT. V lost 0 bases, J lost 9 bases, and 11 bases lay in between. The CDR3 DNA reads TGTGCCAGCAGTGAAGCATCTGTCGCGAGGGAGCTGTTTTTT. This encodes CASSEASVARELFF.

This clonotype was found a few times. The chain carries TRBV24-1 and TRBJ1-5; 7 bases line up with TRBD1. Germline V CDR1 and CDR2: KGHDR, SFDVKD. Germline trimming cut 3 bases from V and 0 bases from J; bases unmatched to any gene: 4. This CDR3 has 16 residues. CDR3 nucleotide sequence: TGTGCCACCAGTGATGCGACAGGGTTTAGCAATCAGCCCCAGCATTTT. Protein product: CATSDATGFSNQPQHF.

V is TRBV7-9 and J is TRBJ2-1; 8 nucleotides align to TRBD2. V gave up 6 bases and J gave up 4 bases; unmatched junction bases: 11. The CDR3 sequence is 16 residues long. From germline, CDR1 is SEHNR and CDR2 FQNEAQ (reference sequence). The CDR3 is CASRPPGLGTYNEQFF. The CDR3 coding sequence is TGTGCCAGCAGGCCTCCGGGACTAGGGACTTACAATGAGCAGTTCTTC.

The table lists this clonotype with many counts. V gene TRBV20-1 combines with J gene TRBJ2-3, with D hard to call. Germline-derived CDR1 and CDR2 are DFQATT and SNEGSKA (reference sequence). CDR3 length equals 13 residues. V was trimmed by 7 bases and J by 6 bases, leaving 17 bases between them. The CDR3 nucleotides read TGCAGTGATGTCCCTCGAATAAAGGATACGCAGTATTTT. Its translation: CSDVPRIKDTQYF.

The rearrangement joins TRBV10-2 to TRBJ1-6, with D unclear. Germline values: CDR1 WSHSY, CDR2 SAAADI. This CDR3 spans 14 amino acids. V was shortened by 7 bases and J by 0 bases, with 7 bases between the two germline ends. The DNA for the CDR3 is TGCGCCAGCACGTCGAGCTCCTATAATTCACCCCTCCACTTT. This translates into CASTSSSYNSPLHF.

In its sample, this clonotype was seen a few times. The genes are TRBV6-2 or TRBV6-3 and TRBJ1-6, with 7 bases aligning to TRBD1. CDR1 is MNHEY and CDR2 is SVGEGT in the germline V gene. CDR3 size: 14 residues. V was pared by 8 bases and J by 9 bases, with 10 bases of the junction left unmatched. The CDR3 region is CASLPRTGGSPLHF. As DNA, the CDR3 is TGTGCCAGCCTTCCTAGGACAGGCGGTTCACCCCTCCACTTT.